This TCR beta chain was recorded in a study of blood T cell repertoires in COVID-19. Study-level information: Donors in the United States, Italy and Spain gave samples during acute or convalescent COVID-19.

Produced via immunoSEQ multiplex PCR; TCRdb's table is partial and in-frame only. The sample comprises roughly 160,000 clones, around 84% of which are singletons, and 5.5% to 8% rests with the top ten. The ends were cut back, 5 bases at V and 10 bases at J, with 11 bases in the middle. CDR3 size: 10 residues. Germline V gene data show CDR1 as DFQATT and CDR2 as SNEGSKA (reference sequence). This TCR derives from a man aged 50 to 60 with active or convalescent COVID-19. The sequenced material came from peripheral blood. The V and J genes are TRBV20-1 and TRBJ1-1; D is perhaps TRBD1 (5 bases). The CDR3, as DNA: TGCAGTGCTCCGGGACTCGGAGCTTTCTTT. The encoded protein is CSAPGLGAFF.